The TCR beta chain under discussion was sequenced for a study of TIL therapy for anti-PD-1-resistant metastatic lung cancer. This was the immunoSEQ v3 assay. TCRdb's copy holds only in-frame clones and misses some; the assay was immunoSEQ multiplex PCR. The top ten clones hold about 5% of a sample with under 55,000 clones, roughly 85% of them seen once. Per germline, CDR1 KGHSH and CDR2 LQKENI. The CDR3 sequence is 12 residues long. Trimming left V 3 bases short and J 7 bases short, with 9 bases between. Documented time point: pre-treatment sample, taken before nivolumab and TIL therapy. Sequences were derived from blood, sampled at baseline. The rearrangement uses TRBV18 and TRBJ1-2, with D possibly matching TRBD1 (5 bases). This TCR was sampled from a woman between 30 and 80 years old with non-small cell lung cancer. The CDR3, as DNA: TGTGCCAGCTCACCGAGTCAGGGTGGCTACACCTTC. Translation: CASSPSQGGYTF.